Only one count was recorded for the clone carrying this TCR beta chain. The antigen is not known. The data derive from a study of T cells in Graves' hyperthyroidism and ophthalmopathy. Across the study: Before treatment of any kind, peripheral blood was taken at initial diagnosis. Study outcomes and limitations: Stable hyperthyroidism was separated from ophthalmopathy by a model based on 13 V-J features.

Amplification of TCR beta CDR3 regions used RNA as the template. Researchers ran a first-round RT-PCR on the TCR CDR3 using the HTBI primer set. TCRdb analysed the multiplex PCR reads with MiXCR anew, one entry per CDR3 protein. The sample holds roughly 280,000 distinct CDR3 sequences, around 20% seen once. The CDR3 extends over 16 amino acids. V lost 4 bases and J lost 4; bases outside the gene matches: 9. Germline assignment: CDR1 SGDLS and CDR2 YYNGEE. For ophthalmopathy patients, the Clinical Activity Score was at least 3 and the NOSPECS grade at least 4; duration was under 3 months. The PBMCs were taken from over 9.5 ml of fresh peripheral blood.

This sequence originates from a man younger than 45 with Graves' ophthalmopathy. The V call is TRBV9, the J call TRBJ2-3, with 10 bases aligning to TRBD1. The sample taken for sequencing was blood. The CDR3 here is CASSQPTGGLADTQYF. CDR3 DNA: TGTGCCAGCAGCCAACCGACAGGGGGCTTGGCAGATACGCAGTATTTT.